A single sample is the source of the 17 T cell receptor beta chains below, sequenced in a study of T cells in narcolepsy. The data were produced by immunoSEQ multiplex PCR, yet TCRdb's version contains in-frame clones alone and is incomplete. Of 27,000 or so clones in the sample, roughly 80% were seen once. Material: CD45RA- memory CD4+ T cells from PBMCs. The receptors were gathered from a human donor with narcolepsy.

This chain's CDR3 is CASSLITSGRPNEQFF. The CDR3 DNA reads TGTGCCAGCAGTTTAATCACTAGCGGGAGACCCAATGAGCAGTTCTTC. The chain is built from TRBV27 and TRBJ2-1; 11 bases fit TRBD2. The CDR3 spans 16 residues. Germline loops: CDR1 MNHEY, CDR2 SMNVEV (reference sequence). Trimming took 2 bases from V and 6 from J; bases not matched to a gene: 6.

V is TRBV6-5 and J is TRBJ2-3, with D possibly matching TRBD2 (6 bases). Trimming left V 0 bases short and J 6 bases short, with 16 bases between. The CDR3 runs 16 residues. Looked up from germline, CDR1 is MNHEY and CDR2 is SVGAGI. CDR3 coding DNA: TGTGCCAGCAGTTACTCTAGGCCCCCCGGGAGTGATACGCAGTATTTT. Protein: CASSYSRPPGSDTQYF.

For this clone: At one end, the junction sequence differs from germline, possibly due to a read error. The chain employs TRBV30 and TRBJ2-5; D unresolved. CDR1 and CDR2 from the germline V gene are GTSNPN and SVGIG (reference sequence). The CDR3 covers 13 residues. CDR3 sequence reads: CARRPGLEQTQYF. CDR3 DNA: TGTGCCAGGAGACCGGGCCTGGAGCAGACCCAGTACTTC.

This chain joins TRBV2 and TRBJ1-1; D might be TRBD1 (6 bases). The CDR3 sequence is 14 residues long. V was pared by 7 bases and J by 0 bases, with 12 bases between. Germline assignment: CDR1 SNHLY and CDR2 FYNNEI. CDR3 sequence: CASIQGRMNTEAFF. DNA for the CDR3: TGTGCCAGCATTCAGGGGAGGATGAACACTGAAGCTTTCTTT. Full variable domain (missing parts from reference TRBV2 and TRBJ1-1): EPEVTQTPSHQVTQMGQEVILRCVPISNHLYFYWYRQILGQKVEFLVSFYNNEISEKSEIFDDQFSVERPDGSNFTLKIRSTKLEDSAMYFCASIQGRMNTEAFFGQGTRLTVV.

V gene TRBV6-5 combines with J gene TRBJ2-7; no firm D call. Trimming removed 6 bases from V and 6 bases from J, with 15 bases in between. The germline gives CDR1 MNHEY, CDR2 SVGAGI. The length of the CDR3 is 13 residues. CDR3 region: CASRPPARFEQYF. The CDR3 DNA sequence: TGTGCCAGCAGACCCCCCGCCAGGTTCGAGCAGTACTTC.

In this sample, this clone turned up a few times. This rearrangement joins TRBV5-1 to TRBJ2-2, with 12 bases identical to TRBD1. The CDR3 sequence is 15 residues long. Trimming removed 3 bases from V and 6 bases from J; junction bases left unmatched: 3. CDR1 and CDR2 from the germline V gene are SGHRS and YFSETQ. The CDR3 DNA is TGCGCCAGCAGCTCCGGGACAGGGGGCTCCGGGGAGCTGTTTTTT. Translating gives CASSSGTGGSGELFF.

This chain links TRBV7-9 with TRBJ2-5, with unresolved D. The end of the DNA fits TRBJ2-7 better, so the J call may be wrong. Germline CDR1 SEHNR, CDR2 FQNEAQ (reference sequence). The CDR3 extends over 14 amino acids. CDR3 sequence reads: CASSLGSVNYEQYF. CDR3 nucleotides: TGTGCCAGCAGCTTAGGATCGGTGAACTACGAGCAGTACTTC.

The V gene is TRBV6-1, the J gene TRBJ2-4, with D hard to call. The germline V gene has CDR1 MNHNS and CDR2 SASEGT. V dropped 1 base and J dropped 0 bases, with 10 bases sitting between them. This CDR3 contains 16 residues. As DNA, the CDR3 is TGTGCCAGCAGTGAAGTCGACACCGTAGCCAAAAACATTCAGTACTTC. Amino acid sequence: CASSEVDTVAKNIQYF.

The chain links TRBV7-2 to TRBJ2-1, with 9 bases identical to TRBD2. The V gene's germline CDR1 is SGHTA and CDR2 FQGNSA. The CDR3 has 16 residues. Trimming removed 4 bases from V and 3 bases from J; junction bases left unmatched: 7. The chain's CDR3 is CASSYLAGVVYNEQFF. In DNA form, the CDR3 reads TGTGCCAGCAGCTACTTAGCGGGGGTAGTCTACAATGAGCAGTTCTTC.

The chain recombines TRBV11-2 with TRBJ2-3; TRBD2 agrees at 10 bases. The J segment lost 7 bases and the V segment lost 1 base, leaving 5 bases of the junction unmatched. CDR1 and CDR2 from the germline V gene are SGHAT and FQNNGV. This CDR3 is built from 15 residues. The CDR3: CASSLVAAGGHTQYF. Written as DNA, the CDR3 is TGTGCCAGCAGCTTAGTAGCAGCGGGGGGGCATACGCAGTATTTT.

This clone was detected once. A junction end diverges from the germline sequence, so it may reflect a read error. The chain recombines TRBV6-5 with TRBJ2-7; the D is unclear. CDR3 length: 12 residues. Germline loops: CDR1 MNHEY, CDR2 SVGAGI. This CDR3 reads CASSPTDRQVHF. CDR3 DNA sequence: TGTGCCAGCAGTCCCACGGACCGCCAAGTACACTTC.

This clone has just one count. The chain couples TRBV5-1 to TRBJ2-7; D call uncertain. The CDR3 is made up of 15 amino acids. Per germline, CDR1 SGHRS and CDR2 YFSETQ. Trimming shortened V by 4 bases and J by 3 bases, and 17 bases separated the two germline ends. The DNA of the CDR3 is TGCGCCAGCAGCCCGTCCTTATCGGGTCACTACGAGCAGTACTTC. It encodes CASSPSLSGHYEQYF. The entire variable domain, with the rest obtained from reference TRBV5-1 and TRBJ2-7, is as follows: KAGVTQTPRYLIKTRGQQVTLSCSPISGHRSVSWYQQTPGQGLQFLFEYFSETQRNKGNFPGRFSGRQFSNSRSEMNVSTLELGDSALYLCASSPSLSGHYEQYFGPGTRLTVT.

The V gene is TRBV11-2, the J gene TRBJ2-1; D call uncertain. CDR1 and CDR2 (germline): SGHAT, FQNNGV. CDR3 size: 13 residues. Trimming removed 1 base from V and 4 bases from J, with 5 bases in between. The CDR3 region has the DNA TGTGCCAGCAGCTTAGTGCTGTACAATGAGCAGTTCTTC. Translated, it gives CASSLVLYNEQFF.

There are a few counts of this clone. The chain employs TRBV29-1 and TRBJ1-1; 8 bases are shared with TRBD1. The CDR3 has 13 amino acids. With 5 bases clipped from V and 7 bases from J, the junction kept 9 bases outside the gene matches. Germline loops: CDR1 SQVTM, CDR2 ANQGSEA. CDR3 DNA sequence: TGCAGCGTTAAGACAGGGGAGCTAGGTGAAGCTTTCTTT. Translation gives CSVKTGELGEAFF.

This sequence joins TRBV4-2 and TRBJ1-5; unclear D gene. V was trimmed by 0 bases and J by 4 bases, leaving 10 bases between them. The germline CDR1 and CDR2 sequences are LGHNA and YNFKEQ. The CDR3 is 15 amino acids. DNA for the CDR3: TGTGCCAGCAGCCAAGATTTAACGGGAAATCAGCCCCAGCATTTT. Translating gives CASSQDLTGNQPQHF.

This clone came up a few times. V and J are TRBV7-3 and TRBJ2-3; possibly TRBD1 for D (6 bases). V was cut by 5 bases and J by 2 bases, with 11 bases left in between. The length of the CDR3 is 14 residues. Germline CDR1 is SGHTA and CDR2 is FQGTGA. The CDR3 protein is CASSQTGNTDTQYF. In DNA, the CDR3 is TGTGCCAGCAGCCAAACAGGGAACACAGATACGCAGTATTTT.

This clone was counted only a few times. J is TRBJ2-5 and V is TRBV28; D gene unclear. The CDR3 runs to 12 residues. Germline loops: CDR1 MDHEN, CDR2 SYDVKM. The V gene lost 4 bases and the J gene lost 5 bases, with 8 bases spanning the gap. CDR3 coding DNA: TGTGCCAGCAGTTCCGTACTTGAGACCCAGTACTTC. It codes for CASSSVLETQYF.